The 13 T cell receptor beta chains below all came from one sample that was sequenced in a study of T cell repertoires in cytomegalovirus infection. TCRdb redid the calling of the reads with MiXCR, one entry per CDR3 protein. Among roughly 630,000 distinct CDR3 sequences listed, 20% to 30% were seen once. Source material: CD8+ T cells from PBMCs. Every receptor here comes from a human donor in good health (CMV status not recorded). Some clones in this sample may be carry-over from other donors' samples.

This clonotype has only a few counts. The V call is TRBV29-1, the J call TRBJ1-1, with 7 bases lining up with TRBD1. The CDR3 is 13 residues long. Trimming removed 3 bases from V and 7 bases from J; junction bases left unmatched: 8. Per germline, CDR1 SQVTM and CDR2 ANQGSEA. The CDR3: CSVDLTGDYEAFF. The DNA for the CDR3 is TGCAGCGTTGACCTAACAGGGGACTATGAAGCTTTCTTT.

A note on this clonotype: A much larger clonotype is one base distant, so this may be a read error. The chain combines TRBV7-9 with TRBJ2-5; D may be TRBD1 (6 bases). This CDR3 region has 15 residues. From germline, CDR1 is SEHNR and CDR2 FQNEAQ (reference sequence). The CDR3 bases are TGTGCCAGCAGCGCCCCCGGGACACTCCAAGAGACCCGGTACTTC. This sequence encodes CASSAPGTLQETRYF.

This chain joins TRBV6-5 and TRBJ1-6; D is uncertain. Germline V CDR1 and CDR2: MNHEY, SVGAGI. The CDR3 length is 17 residues. Trimming took 2 bases from V and 7 from J, leaving 18 bases between them. CDR3 sequence: CASSYLGPRYENSPLHF. CDR3 DNA: TGTGCCAGCAGTTACCTAGGGCCTAGATATGAAAATTCACCCCTCCACTTT.

The CDR3 region is CASSSLRDRTYTGELFF. CDR3 DNA: TGTGCCAGCAGTTCACTCCGGGACAGGACATACACCGGGGAGCTGTTTTTT. The V call is TRBV28, the J call TRBJ2-2; 8 positions match TRBD1. Germline CDR1 is MDHEN and CDR2 is SYDVKM. J lost 3 bases, V lost 4 bases, and 10 bases had no gene match. The CDR3 extends over 17 amino acids. The full variable domain, rest sourced from reference TRBV28 and TRBJ2-2, is DVKVTQSSRYLVKRTGEKVFLECVQDMDHENMFWYRQDPGLGLRLIYFSYDVKMKEKGDIPEGYSVSREKKERFSLILESASTNQTSMYLCASSSLRDRTYTGELFFGEGSRLTVL.

This clonotype has ten or more counts. The rearrangement joins TRBV7-2 to TRBJ1-1; D remains unclear. V was pared by 1 base and J by 1 base, with 7 bases between. The CDR3 is made up of 14 amino acids. Looked up from germline, CDR1 is SGHTA and CDR2 is FQGNSA. The CDR3: CASSLVPENTEAFF. CDR3 nucleotides: TGTGCCAGCAGCTTAGTTCCAGAGAACACTGAAGCTTTCTTT.

This clonotype was counted between two and nine times. V usage is TRBV5-4 and J usage is TRBJ1-2; D might be TRBD1 (5 bases). V gave up 9 bases and J gave up 7 bases, with 16 bases separating them. In germline, CDR1 is SGHNT, CDR2 YYREEE (reference sequence). The CDR3 is 12 amino acids. CDR3 bases: TGTGCCACATTGGACCCCACAGGTGGCTACACCTTC. This translates into CATLDPTGGYTF.

This chain's CDR3 is CASTRQLGYGYTF. In nucleotides, the CDR3 is TGTGCCAGCACCCGCCAGTTGGGCTATGGCTACACCTTC. The rearrangement uses TRBV6-5 and TRBJ1-2, with no clear D. Per germline, CDR1 MNHEY and CDR2 SVGAGI. This CDR3 comprises 13 residues. Trimming removed 7 bases at V and 4 bases at J, with 13 bases between.

This chain uses TRBV29-1 with TRBJ2-5; 8 bases line up with TRBD2. Per germline, CDR1 SQVTM and CDR2 ANQGSEA. This CDR3 has 13 amino acids. The V segment lost 7 bases and the J segment 2 bases; nucleotides outside the gene matches: 6. The CDR3, as DNA: TGCAGCGCCCAGTCGGGGGGGCAAGAGACCCAGTACTTC. This codes for CSAQSGGQETQYF.

The chain links TRBV6-5 to TRBJ2-1, with D hard to call. The CDR3 is 14 residues long. The V and J ends lost 2 bases and 6 bases respectively, with 11 bases between them. The germline V gene encodes CDR1 MNHEY and CDR2 SVGAGI. CDR3 protein: CASSYGARVNEQFF. In DNA, the CDR3 is TGTGCCAGCAGTTACGGAGCTAGGGTCAATGAGCAGTTCTTC.

The sample holds many counts of this clonotype. The chain employs TRBV7-9 and TRBJ2-5; possible D gene TRBD1, 6 bases. CDR3 length equals 14 residues. V lost 5 bases to trimming and J lost 2 bases, with 12 bases between them. Germline CDR1 is SEHNR and CDR2 is FQNEAQ (reference sequence). This chain's CDR3 is CASSDVGQQETQYF. DNA of the CDR3: TGTGCCAGCAGCGACGTAGGACAGCAAGAGACCCAGTACTTC.

This rearrangement joins TRBV20-1 to TRBJ1-1, with D uncertain. Trimming removed 3 bases from V and 8 bases from J, with 1 base in between. In germline, CDR1 is DFQATT, CDR2 SNEGSKA (reference sequence). The CDR3 contains 8 residues. CDR3 sequence (DNA): TGCAGTGCTAGGGAAGCTTTCTTT. As protein: CSAREAFF.

The V and J genes are TRBV5-4 and TRBJ1-2; the D gene is possibly TRBD1 (6 bases). This CDR3 region has 15 residues. The V and J ends lost 3 bases and 3 bases respectively, with 15 bases between them. Germline CDR1 reads SGHNT; CDR2 reads YYREEE (reference sequence). The CDR3 protein is CASSSYRDNYYGYTF. Written as DNA, the CDR3 is TGTGCCAGCAGCTCTTACCGGGACAATTACTATGGCTACACCTTC.

This clonotype was detected only a few times. V is TRBV7-9 and J is TRBJ1-4, with D possibly matching TRBD1 (5 bases). Germline loops: CDR1 SEHNR, CDR2 FQNEAQ (reference sequence). CDR3 length: 16 amino acids. V gave up 2 bases and J gave up 8 bases, with 18 bases separating them. This CDR3 reads CASSLPPGAGTEKLFF. The CDR3 coding sequence is TGTGCCAGCAGCTTACCTCCGGGAGCGGGGACCGAAAAACTGTTTTTT.